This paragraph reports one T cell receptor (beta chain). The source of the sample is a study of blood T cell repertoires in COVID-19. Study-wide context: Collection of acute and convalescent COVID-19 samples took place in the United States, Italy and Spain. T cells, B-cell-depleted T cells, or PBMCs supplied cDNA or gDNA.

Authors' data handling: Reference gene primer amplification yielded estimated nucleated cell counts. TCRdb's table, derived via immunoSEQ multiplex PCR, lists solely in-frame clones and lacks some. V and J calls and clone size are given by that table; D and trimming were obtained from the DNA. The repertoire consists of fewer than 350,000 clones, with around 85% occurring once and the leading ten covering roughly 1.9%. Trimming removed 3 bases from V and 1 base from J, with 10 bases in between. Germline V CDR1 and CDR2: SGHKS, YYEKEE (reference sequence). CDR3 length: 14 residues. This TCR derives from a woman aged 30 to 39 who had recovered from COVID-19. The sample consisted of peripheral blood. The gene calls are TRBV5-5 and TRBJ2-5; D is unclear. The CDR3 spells CASSSDGGQETQYF. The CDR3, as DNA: TGTGCCAGCAGCTCAGACGGCGGCCAAGAGACCCAGTACTTC.